The 14 T cell receptor beta chains below all came from one sample that was sequenced in a study of blood T cell repertoires in COVID-19. Data came from immunoSEQ multiplex PCR; TCRdb stores just in-frame clones and leaves some out. The sample has about 200,000 clones, approximately 80% seen once; the top ten hold about 10%. Sequences were obtained from peripheral blood. Receptor source: an elderly woman with acute or convalescent COVID-19.

This clone was seen more than once but under ten times. The rearrangement uses TRBV29-1 and TRBJ2-1, with D unclear. The germline V gene has CDR1 SQVTM and CDR2 ANQGSEA. The CDR3 consists of 13 residues. The V gene lost 4 bases and the J gene lost 10 bases, with 17 bases spanning the gap. The DNA of the CDR3 is TGCAGCGTTGGGCTAGACCTCTCTTCCGAGCAGTTCTTC. This translates into CSVGLDLSSEQFF.

The chain combines TRBV28 with TRBJ1-3; perhaps TRBD1 as D (5 bases). This CDR3 is 16 amino acids long. The germline V gene has CDR1 MDHEN and CDR2 SYDVKM. The ends were cut back, 7 bases at V and 4 bases at J, with 20 bases in the middle. This CDR3 is CASTGDRDRGGNTIYF. The CDR3 coding sequence is TGTGCCAGCACCGGAGACCGAGACCGGGGGGGAAACACCATATATTTT.

This chain connects TRBV7-2 to TRBJ1-2, with 10 bases fitting TRBD1. V shed 1 base and J 6 bases; nucleotides not matched to a gene: 14. CDR3 size: 18 residues. Per germline, CDR1 SGHTA and CDR2 FQGNSA. The CDR3 region has the DNA TGTGCCAGCAGCTTAGATACTGGGACAGGGGCTCTTAGAAATGGCTACACCTTC. It yields the protein CASSLDTGTGALRNGYTF.

To note about this clone: A single base separates this from a much larger clone, so it may be a read error. Distinct nucleotide sequences in the sample also encode this CDR3. CDR3 in amino acids: CASRTGTNTEAFF. The DNA for the CDR3 is TGTGCCAGCCGGACAGGGACGAACACTGAAGCTTTCTTT. The rearrangement links TRBV12-3 or TRBV12-4 to TRBJ1-1; 8 bases align to TRBD1. V lost 8 bases, J lost 1 base, and 3 bases stayed unmatched. The CDR3 contains 13 residues.

The rearrangement links TRBV10-3 to TRBJ2-1; D perhaps matches TRBD1 (6 bases). The germline V and J ends were trimmed by 10 bases and 4 bases, with 14 bases remaining between them. Germline assignment: CDR1 ENHRY and CDR2 SYGVKD. There are 13 residues in the CDR3. CDR3 sequence reads: CATFRDMYNEQFF. The DNA for the CDR3 is TGTGCCACCTTCCGGGACATGTACAATGAGCAGTTCTTC.

For the CDR3, the DNA is TGTGCCAGCAGTCCTAGGCCAACTACCCCGTACAATGAGCAGTTCTTC. Translated, it gives CASSPRPTTPYNEQFF. The chain has TRBV28 and TRBJ2-1; D unresolved. V dropped 5 bases and J dropped 4 bases, with 18 bases sitting between them. This CDR3 is 16 amino acids long. Germline V gives CDR1 MDHEN, CDR2 SYDVKM.

The chain joins TRBV7-8 to TRBJ2-5; a possible D gene is TRBD1 (6 bases). This CDR3 is built from 16 residues. Trimming removed 2 bases at V and 5 bases at J, with 18 bases between. Per the germline V gene, CDR1 is SGHVS and CDR2 is FQNEAQ. The CDR3 spells CASSLYQLPRGETQYF. The CDR3 coding sequence is TGTGCCAGCAGCTTATACCAACTGCCAAGGGGGGAGACCCAGTACTTC.

This rearrangement joins TRBV18 to TRBJ1-1; D unresolved. This CDR3 is built from 14 residues. From germline, CDR1 is KGHSH and CDR2 LQKENI. The V end lost 0 bases, the J end lost 4 bases, and 9 bases lay between the germline ends. The CDR3 reads CASSPPGLGTEAFF. The CDR3 bases are TGTGCCAGCTCACCACCGGGCCTGGGCACTGAAGCTTTCTTT. Full variable domain (outside the CDR3, taken from reference TRBV18 and TRBJ1-1): NAGVMQNPRHLVRRRGQEARLRCSPMKGHSHVYWYRQLPEEGLKFMVYLQKENIIDESGMPKERFSAEFPKEGPSILRIQQVVRGDSAAYFCASSPPGLGTEAFFGQGTRLTVV.

This clone has only one observation. The chain links TRBV5-1 to TRBJ2-1, with 8 bases lining up with TRBD1. Trimming cost V 4 bases and J 3 bases; bases outside gene matches: 6. The V gene's germline CDR1 is SGHRS and CDR2 YFSETQ. This CDR3 region has 15 residues. The CDR3 loop is CASSRDRGGYNEQFF. CDR3 in DNA: TGCGCCAGCAGCCGCGACAGGGGAGGCTACAATGAGCAGTTCTTC.

This chain connects TRBV19 to TRBJ2-7; 7 bases agree with TRBD2. The CDR3 consists of 16 residues. The V gene end was trimmed by 3 bases and the J gene end by 0 bases; junction bases not matched to a gene: 8. CDR1 LNHDA and CDR2 SQIVND come from the germline V gene (reference sequence). CDR3 in DNA: TGTGCCAGTAGTATCCCGCCGAGGGACTACTCCTACGAGCAGTACTTC. Its protein is CASSIPPRDYSYEQYF.

The sample holds a few counts of this clone. This chain joins TRBV28 and TRBJ1-2; weak D call: TRBD1 (5 bases). Germline assignment: CDR1 MDHEN and CDR2 SYDVKM. Trimming took off 1 base at V and 4 bases at J, with 10 bases between the two ends. CDR3 length: 14 amino acids. This CDR3 reads CASSLLTGGYGYTF. For the CDR3, the DNA is TGTGCCAGCAGTTTATTAACGGGGGGCTATGGCTACACCTTC.

The rearrangement links TRBV19 to TRBJ2-5; 10 nucleotides line up with TRBD1. Germline CDR1 LNHDA, CDR2 SQIVND (reference sequence). Trimming took 3 bases from V and 0 from J; bases not matched to a gene: 1. This CDR3 comprises 15 residues. Here the CDR3 reads CASSIGTGDQETQYF. CDR3 coding DNA: TGTGCCAGTAGTATCGGGACAGGGGACCAAGAGACCCAGTACTTC.

The V gene is TRBV19, the J gene TRBJ2-4; 7 bases align to TRBD2. The CDR3 is made up of 17 amino acids. Germline assignment: CDR1 LNHDA and CDR2 SQIVND (reference sequence). The J segment lost 1 base and the V segment lost 8 bases, leaving 14 bases of the junction unmatched. CDR3 DNA sequence: TGTGCCAGTGGCGGGGAGGGCGGGAGATCGGCCAAAAACATTCAGTACTTC. Translating it yields CASGGEGGRSAKNIQYF.

The chain is built from TRBV5-1 and TRBJ2-5; 8 nucleotides agree with TRBD1. Germline values: CDR1 SGHRS, CDR2 YFSETQ. The CDR3 runs 15 residues. Trimming cost V 4 bases and J 5 bases; bases outside gene matches: 10. DNA for the CDR3: TGCGCCAGCAGCGGAGACAGGGGAGGTTTGGAGACCCAGTACTTC. This codes for CASSGDRGGLETQYF.